This entry lists 29 T cell receptor beta chains sequenced from one sample in a study of EBV T-cell therapy then PD-1 blockade in nasopharyngeal carcinoma. Treatment meaning: AdE1-LMPpoly-expanded autologous EBV-specific T-cell therapy followed by anti-PD-1 nivolumab. Their specific antigens are unknown. Profiling relied on immunoSEQ multiplex PCR, and the TCRdb table lists in-frame clones only, not all of them. The table lists fewer than 20,000 clones, roughly 84% of them singletons. This material consisted of CD8+ T cells from blood, taken at approximately day 30 from a patient whose treatment included autologous EBV-specific T cells and nivolumab. The source is a man aged 35 to 55 with nasopharyngeal carcinoma.

The rearrangement links TRBV7-8 to TRBJ2-1; 10 positions match TRBD1. This CDR3 comprises 15 residues. The germline gives CDR1 SGHVS, CDR2 FQNEAQ. V gave up 2 bases and J gave up 7 bases; unmatched junction bases: 5. Here the CDR3 reads CASSLRDRGGNEQFF. DNA of the CDR3: TGTGCCAGCAGCTTACGGGACAGGGGTGGGAATGAGCAGTTCTTC.

The chain links TRBV6-1 to TRBJ1-5, with D unclear. The ends were cut back, 1 base at V and 5 bases at J, with 9 bases in the middle. Looked up from germline, CDR1 is MNHNS and CDR2 is SASEGT. The CDR3 is 14 residues long. CDR3 nucleotide sequence: TGTGCCAGCAGTGAAGAAGAGACTCATCAGCCCCAGCATTTT. Its translation is CASSEEETHQPQHF.

This clone was picked up a small number of times. At the DNA level, this CDR3 is encoded by other sequences in the same sample as well. The V gene is TRBV29-1, the J gene TRBJ2-3, with D perhaps matching TRBD2 (7 bases). There are 15 residues in the CDR3. Germline V gene data show CDR1 as SQVTM and CDR2 as ANQGSEA. V was clipped by 3 bases and J by 4 bases, with 17 bases between them. In nucleotides, the CDR3 is TGCAGCGTTGAGGGGGAGGGGGGGCCAGCAGATACGCAGTATTTT. Translation: CSVEGEGGPADTQYF.

The genes are TRBV7-8 and TRBJ2-5; 13 bases map to TRBD2. The V segment lost 5 bases and the J segment 7 bases; nucleotides outside the gene matches: 25. The CDR3 runs to 21 residues. The germline CDR1 and CDR2 sequences are SGHVS and FQNEAQ. CDR3 DNA: TGTGCCAGCAGCCTTGCTAAGGGACTAGCGGGGATTAGCCCTAGCCTAGGGACCCAGTACTTC. Translation gives CASSLAKGLAGISPSLGTQYF.

This chain connects TRBV7-7 to TRBJ2-3, with D tentatively TRBD1 (5 bases). Trimming took 5 bases from V and 9 from J, leaving 24 bases between them. The CDR3 consists of 16 residues. Germline V gene sequence: CDR1 SSHAT, CDR2 FNYEAQ (reference sequence). DNA of the CDR3: TGTGCCAGCAGCCCATTCAGCGTAGGGGTCTCGGAGACGCAGTATTTT. The encoded protein is CASSPFSVGVSETQYF.

This clone was seen once. The chain links TRBV6-5 to TRBJ1-1; TRBD1 aligns across 10 bases. The CDR3 is 15 residues long. V dropped 5 bases and J dropped 6; count of bases not matched to a gene: 9. From germline, CDR1 is MNHEY and CDR2 SVGAGI. In DNA, the CDR3 is TGTGCCAGCAGTCCTCCGACAGGGGGCATGGCTGAAGCTTTCTTT. It encodes CASSPPTGGMAEAFF.

Concerning this clone: Lacking the conserved final phenylalanine or tryptophan, this CDR3 likely reflects a read error. The limits of the CDR3 on the DNA are not certain, so only TCRdb's listed CDR3 is given. The chain employs TRBV4-1 and TRBJ1-2; the table assigns TRBD1, which was not confirmed against the DNA. The germline V gene has CDR1 MGHRA and CDR2 YSYEKL. Counting both end residues, the CDR3 totals 14 amino acids. The CDR3 protein is CASSHPKGITGLAL.

V is TRBV19 and J is TRBJ1-2; tentatively, D is TRBD1 (6 bases). V shed 0 bases and J shed 3 bases, with 8 bases lying between them. The CDR3 consists of 14 residues. CDR1 is LNHDA and CDR2 is SQIVND in the germline V gene (reference sequence). CDR3 amino acids: CASSIDPGDYGYTF. The DNA of the CDR3 is TGTGCCAGTAGTATAGACCCAGGGGACTATGGCTACACCTTC.

V usage is TRBV6-2 or TRBV6-3 and J usage is TRBJ1-5; 7 nucleotides align to TRBD1. J gave up 2 bases and V 3 bases, and 4 bases lay outside the gene matches. The length of the CDR3 is 15 residues. Germline-derived CDR1 and CDR2 are MNHEY and SVGEGT. The CDR3 here is CASSYQGGGNQPQHF. DNA of the CDR3: TGTGCCAGCAGTTATCAGGGGGGCGGCAATCAGCCCCAGCATTTT.

This clone has a single count. The chain's CDR3 is CASSEALRGGEETQYF. In DNA, the CDR3 is TGTGCCAGCAGTGAAGCGCTCCGGGGGGGCGAAGAGACCCAGTACTTC. The chain uses TRBV6-1 and TRBJ2-5; 8 bases are shared with TRBD2. CDR1 is MNHNS, CDR2 SASEGT, per germline. Germline trimming cut 0 bases from V and 3 bases from J; bases unmatched to any gene: 6. The CDR3 is 16 residues long.

V is TRBV28 and J is TRBJ1-4; D uncertain. Trimming took off 11 bases at V and 4 bases at J, with 14 bases between the two ends. CDR3 length: 13 residues. CDR1 MDHEN and CDR2 SYDVKM come from the germline V gene. The CDR3 DNA reads as TGTGCCGGGTCACCCGAGAGTAATGAAAAACTGTTTTTT. Translated: CAGSPESNEKLFF.

The genes are TRBV4-1 and TRBJ1-6; 10 bases are a match to TRBD1. This CDR3 comprises 16 residues. CDR1 and CDR2 (germline): MGHRA, YSYEKL. V gave up 1 base and J gave up 7 bases; unmatched junction bases: 4. The CDR3 loop reads CASSQGQGARNSPLHF. CDR3 sequence (DNA): TGCGCCAGCAGCCAAGGACAGGGGGCGAGAAATTCACCCCTCCACTTT.

The chain combines TRBV5-1 with TRBJ1-1; weak D call: TRBD1 (5 bases). Germline CDR1 SGHRS, CDR2 YFSETQ. V shed 6 bases and J shed 11 bases, with 26 bases lying between them. The length of the CDR3 is 15 residues. The CDR3 loop is CASKAPGAGRVGAFF. The CDR3 bases are TGCGCCAGCAAAGCCCCCGGGGCCGGAAGGGTTGGGGCTTTCTTT.

The rearrangement uses TRBV6-4 and TRBJ1-2, with a tentative D call TRBD1 (6 bases). Germline V lookup: CDR1 MRHNA, CDR2 SNTAGT. Trimming took 4 bases from V and 7 from J, leaving 16 bases between them. The CDR3 sequence is 14 residues long. CDR3 DNA sequence: TGTGCCAGCAGTGGATCACAGGGTCAGTCTGGCTACACCTTC. This translates into CASSGSQGQSGYTF.

The rearrangement links TRBV6-4 to TRBJ1-2, with D possibly matching TRBD1 (6 bases). Between the trimmed V and J ends, which lost 0 bases and 4 bases, there was a span of 9 bases. CDR3 length: 14 amino acids. The germline gives CDR1 MRHNA, CDR2 SNTAGT. The CDR3 coding sequence is TGTGCCAGCAGTGACTCGGACAGTTCCTATGGCTACACCTTC. Translation: CASSDSDSSYGYTF.

This sequence joins TRBV6-6 and TRBJ2-5; TRBD2 matches 8 bases. Germline V gene lookup returns CDR1 MNHNY and CDR2 SVGAGI (reference sequence). This CDR3 contains 15 residues. V lost 6 bases, J lost 5 bases, and 11 bases stayed unmatched. CDR3 sequence (DNA): TGTGCCAGCAGGAGATCGGGACTAGTGGGCGAGACCCAGTACTTC. Translation gives CASRRSGLVGETQYF.

This clone was found once. This chain joins TRBV9 and TRBJ1-2, with D unresolved. CDR1 and CDR2 from the germline V gene are SGDLS and YYNGEE. The V gene lost 6 bases and the J gene lost 6 bases, with 15 bases spanning the gap. There are 13 residues in the CDR3. CDR3 bases: TGTGCCAGCACCCCGGCAAGGGCCCATGGCTACACCTTC. Its translation: CASTPARAHGYTF.

The chain carries TRBV24-1 and TRBJ1-5, with a possible D match to TRBD1 (5 bases). The V end lost 2 bases, the J end lost 0 bases, and 16 bases lay between the germline ends. Germline V CDR1 and CDR2: KGHDR, SFDVKD. CDR3 length: 18 amino acids. The CDR3 reads CATSDWQGGDHSNQPQHF. In DNA form, the CDR3 reads TGTGCCACCAGTGATTGGCAGGGAGGGGACCATAGCAATCAGCCCCAGCATTTT.

The chain joins TRBV15 to TRBJ1-2, with unresolved D. There are 11 residues in the CDR3. The germline CDR1 and CDR2 sequences are LNHNV and YYDKDF (reference sequence). Trimming took off 1 base at V and 5 bases at J, with 2 bases between the two ends. CDR3 coding DNA: TGTGCCACCAGCAGAGGGTATGGCTACACCTTC. Its translation is CATSRGYGYTF.

Written as DNA, the CDR3 is TGTGCCAGTAGTATGGATTGGGGGGGGCTGAACACTGAAGCTTTCTTT. Residues: CASSMDWGGLNTEAFF. The chain couples TRBV19 to TRBJ1-1; D possibly corresponds to TRBD1 (6 bases). The germline V gene encodes CDR1 LNHDA and CDR2 SQIVND (reference sequence). The CDR3 length is 16 residues. Trimming stripped 3 bases from V and 0 bases from J, with 14 bases between.

This clone showed up just a few times. The chain combines TRBV10-3 with TRBJ2-3; D tentatively reads TRBD1 or TRBD2 (5 bases each). V shed 6 bases and J shed 0 bases, with 16 bases lying between them. The CDR3 has 16 residues. Germline CDR1 ENHRY, CDR2 SYGVKD. DNA of the CDR3: TGTGCCATCAGCCCCCTTTTGGGGGTGAGCACAGATACGCAGTATTTT. Encoded protein: CAISPLLGVSTDTQYF.

The rearrangement links TRBV27 to TRBJ1-5, with a tentative D call TRBD1 (6 bases). CDR3 length: 15 amino acids. Germline V gene lookup returns CDR1 MNHEY and CDR2 SMNVEV (reference sequence). The V and J ends lost 7 bases and 6 bases respectively, with 19 bases between them. This CDR3 is CASKPRGAEGQPQHF. CDR3 nucleotides: TGTGCCAGCAAACCACGGGGGGCGGAAGGTCAGCCCCAGCATTTT.

The chain carries TRBV4-1 and TRBJ2-5; D assignment may be TRBD1 or TRBD2 (5 bases each). This CDR3 has 15 amino acids. Trimming cost V 2 bases and J 5 bases, with 15 bases left between them. CDR1 MGHRA and CDR2 YSYEKL come from the germline V gene. The CDR3 bases are TGCGCCAGCAGCCAATTTGGGGCGGAGCGGGAGACCCAGTACTTC. Protein sequence: CASSQFGAERETQYF.

The chain couples TRBV7-6 to TRBJ2-5, with TRBD2 matching 8 bases. In germline, CDR1 is SGHVS, CDR2 FNYEAQ. The CDR3 extends over 15 amino acids. V dropped 5 bases and J dropped 4; count of bases not matched to a gene: 9. This CDR3 reads CASSGRGGLGETQYF. CDR3 DNA sequence: TGTGCCAGCAGCGGACGGGGGGGCCTCGGAGAGACCCAGTACTTC.

The chain links TRBV20-1 to TRBJ1-5; no reliable D call. The V end was cut by 5 bases, the J end by 4 bases, with 3 bases between. The CDR3 totals 10 residues. The V gene's germline CDR1 is DFQATT and CDR2 SNEGSKA (reference sequence). The CDR3 DNA follows: TGCAGTGCTTCAAATCAGCCCCAGCATTTT. Amino acids: CSASNQPQHF.

The V gene is TRBV5-1, the J gene TRBJ2-2; D may be TRBD2 (6 bases). This CDR3 is built from 16 residues. V lost 0 bases to trimming and J lost 1 base, with 10 bases between them. Germline loops: CDR1 SGHRS, CDR2 YFSETQ. DNA of the CDR3: TGCGCCAGCAGCTTGGCCCCGGGGGAGAACACCGGGGAGCTGTTTTTT. It yields the protein CASSLAPGENTGELFF.

This sequence joins TRBV23-1 and TRBJ1-1; the D gene is possibly TRBD1 (6 bases). TRBV23-1 carries the ORF label, with uncertain function. V was cut by 7 bases and J by 4 bases, with 13 bases left in between. There are 13 residues in the CDR3. The CDR3 reads CASNLRGPTEAFF. CDR3 DNA: TGCGCCAGCAACCTCAGGGGACCCACTGAAGCTTTCTTT.

The chain carries TRBV28 and TRBJ2-3, with 7 bases aligning to TRBD2. The CDR3 sequence is 16 residues long. The V and J ends lost 5 bases and 3 bases, in that order; junction bases with no gene match: 11. The germline CDR1 and CDR2 sequences are MDHEN and SYDVKM. The CDR3 nucleotides are TGTGCCAGCAGTCCTCCGGGGGAGGGGATGACAGATACGCAGTATTTT. Its translation is CASSPPGEGMTDTQYF.

This chain's CDR3 is CASSLRDRVDFSLEKLFF. The DNA for the CDR3 is TGTGCCAGCAGTCTCCGGGACAGGGTCGATTTCTCCTTAGAAAAACTGTTTTTT. This chain connects TRBV28 to TRBJ1-4, with TRBD1 identical over 9 bases. Losses at the gene ends were 5 bases for V and 8 bases for J; bases not matched to a gene: 18. The CDR3 runs 18 residues. CDR1 and CDR2 (germline): MDHEN, SYDVKM.